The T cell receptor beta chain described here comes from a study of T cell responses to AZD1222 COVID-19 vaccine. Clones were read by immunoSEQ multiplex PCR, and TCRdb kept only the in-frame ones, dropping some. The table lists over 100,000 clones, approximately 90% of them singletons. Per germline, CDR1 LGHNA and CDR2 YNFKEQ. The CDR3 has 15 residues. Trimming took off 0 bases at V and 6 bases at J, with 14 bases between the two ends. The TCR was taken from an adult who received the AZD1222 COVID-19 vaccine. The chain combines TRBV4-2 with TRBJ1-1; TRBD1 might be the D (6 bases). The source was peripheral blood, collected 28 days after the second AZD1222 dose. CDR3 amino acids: CASSQDMQGRAEAFF. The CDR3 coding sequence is TGTGCCAGCAGCCAAGATATGCAGGGGAGGGCTGAAGCTTTCTTT.